The 25 T cell receptor beta chains listed next were all sequenced from one sample in a study of technical replicates of blood from several donors. Assay: immunoSEQ multiplex PCR; the TCRdb copy retains only in-frame clones and omits some. The table has 62,000 or so clones, approximately 86% seen once. The material sequenced was PBMCs. These receptor sequences come from a human donor in good health. Some clones in this sample may be carry-over from other donors' samples.

CDR3 loop: CASSQGGTQGLEQYF. The CDR3 DNA sequence: TGTGCCAGCAGCCAGGGTGGGACACAGGGGCTCGAGCAGTACTTC. V gene TRBV9 combines with J gene TRBJ2-7, with 7 bases aligning to TRBD1. CDR3 length: 15 amino acids. The germline V gene has CDR1 SGDLS and CDR2 YYNGEE. V was clipped by 4 bases and J by 6 bases; unmatched bases: 13.

This chain joins TRBV5-6 and TRBJ2-7; 9 bases are shared with TRBD1. The CDR3 sequence is 15 residues long. From germline, CDR1 is SGHDT and CDR2 YYEEEE. Trimming removed 4 bases from V and 3 bases from J; junction bases left unmatched: 8. The CDR3 DNA reads TGTGCCAGCAGCCGACAGGGGGGGACTATCTACGAGCAGTACTTC. The encoded protein is CASSRQGGTIYEQYF.

The chain's CDR3 is CASSALRVAGLNEQFF. The CDR3 nucleotides read TGTGCCAGCAGCGCACTCCGGGTAGCGGGGCTCAATGAGCAGTTCTTC. This chain uses TRBV7-3 with TRBJ2-1; 8 nucleotides align to TRBD2. This CDR3 has 16 residues. The ends lost 5 bases at V and 6 bases at J; junction bases unmatched: 12. The germline V gene encodes CDR1 SGHTA and CDR2 FQGTGA.

This rearrangement joins TRBV7-2 to TRBJ1-3; 9 bases match TRBD1. Per the germline V gene, CDR1 is SGHTA and CDR2 is FQGNSA. The CDR3 extends over 16 amino acids. With V trimmed by 5 bases and J by 4 bases, 9 bases remained unmatched. The CDR3 region has the DNA TGTGCCAGCAGCAAAGCTCGGACAGGGGTCGGAAACACCATATATTTT. Translation: CASSKARTGVGNTIYF.

The chain recombines TRBV5-1 with TRBJ2-2; D might be TRBD2 (6 bases). Germline V gene data show CDR1 as SGHRS and CDR2 as YFSETQ. V was clipped by 4 bases and J by 6 bases, with 13 bases between them. The CDR3 totals 14 residues. CDR3 protein: CASSERGGAGELFF. CDR3 sequence (DNA): TGCGCCAGCAGCGAGCGCGGAGGGGCCGGGGAGCTGTTTTTT.

This clone was detected only a few times. The chain links TRBV2 to TRBJ2-1; 8 bases match TRBD2. CDR3 size: 18 residues. The germline V gene has CDR1 SNHLY and CDR2 FYNNEI. Unmatched junction bases numbered 12, after V lost 3 bases and J lost 2 bases. This CDR3 reads CASSDPLAGYPTYNEQFF. DNA for the CDR3: TGTGCCAGCAGTGACCCCCTAGCGGGCTATCCGACCTACAATGAGCAGTTCTTC.

The rearrangement links TRBV5-1 to TRBJ1-1; D is perhaps TRBD1 (5 bases). With 2 bases removed from V and 7 bases from J, the gap between germline ends came to 15 bases. Germline V gene sequence: CDR1 SGHRS, CDR2 YFSETQ. CDR3 length: 14 residues. This CDR3 is CASSFVSGVNEAFF. DNA of the CDR3: TGCGCCAGCAGCTTTGTGTCGGGGGTGAATGAAGCTTTCTTT.

The V call is TRBV7-2, the J call TRBJ1-1; D gene unclear. The CDR3 spans 12 residues. V was clipped by 3 bases and J by 4 bases, with 6 bases between them. CDR1 is SGHTA, CDR2 FQGNSA, per germline. The DNA of the CDR3 is TGTGCCAGCAGCTTCTCGCGCACTGAAGCTTTCTTT. Translating gives CASSFSRTEAFF.

The V gene is TRBV27, the J gene TRBJ2-1; TRBD2 matches 12 bases. This CDR3 has 16 residues. The V and J ends lost 4 bases and 4 bases, in that order; junction bases with no gene match: 5. The germline CDR1 and CDR2 sequences are MNHEY and SMNVEV (reference sequence). The chain's CDR3 is CASSSIGLAGYNEQFF. The CDR3, as DNA: TGTGCCAGCAGTTCCATTGGACTAGCGGGGTACAATGAGCAGTTCTTC.

The rearrangement links TRBV27 to TRBJ1-2, with 7 bases identical to TRBD1. V lost 2 bases to trimming and J lost 3 bases; unmatched junction nucleotides: 0. The CDR3 runs 13 residues. The germline CDR1 and CDR2 sequences are MNHEY and SMNVEV (reference sequence). The DNA of the CDR3 is TGTGCCAGCAGTTTAACAGGGGACTATGGCTACACCTTC. It encodes CASSLTGDYGYTF.

This clone came up a few times. The chain employs TRBV16 and TRBJ1-1, with D uncertain. The CDR3 loop spans 14 amino acids. V was shortened by 8 bases and J by 1 base, with 14 bases between the two germline ends. Germline V lookup: CDR1 KGHSY, CDR2 FQNENV. The CDR3 reads CASARSQPNTEAFF. The CDR3 DNA reads as TGTGCCAGCGCCAGGTCCCAGCCGAACACTGAAGCTTTCTTT. The whole variable domain, filled in from reference TRBV16 and TRBJ1-1, reads GEEVAQTPKHLVRGEGQKAKLYCAPIKGHSYVFWYQQVLKNEFKFLISFQNENVFDETGMPKERFSAKCLPNSPCSLEIQATKLEDSAVYFCASARSQPNTEAFFGQGTRLTVV.

The genes are TRBV29-1 and TRBJ2-1; D uncertain. Looked up from germline, CDR1 is SQVTM and CDR2 is ANQGSEA. This CDR3 spans 11 amino acids. Deletions cut 3 bases from V and 10 bases from J, with 10 bases between. This chain's CDR3 is CSVDPEYEQFF. The CDR3 DNA reads as TGCAGCGTTGATCCAGAATACGAGCAGTTCTTC.

The V and J genes are TRBV6-5 and TRBJ2-1; D is undetermined. Germline assignment: CDR1 MNHEY and CDR2 SVGAGI. The CDR3 extends over 14 amino acids. The V end lost 0 bases, the J end lost 3 bases, and 6 bases lay between the germline ends. The CDR3 sequence is CASSYSVYYNEQFF. In DNA, the CDR3 is TGTGCCAGCAGTTACTCGGTCTACTACAATGAGCAGTTCTTC.

This clone appeared a few times. This sequence joins TRBV27 and TRBJ1-1, with D tentatively TRBD1 (5 bases). V lost 7 bases and J lost 5, with 23 bases in between. Germline assignment: CDR1 MNHEY and CDR2 SMNVEV (reference sequence). This CDR3 has 16 amino acids. The CDR3 spells CASIRKAVEKGTEAFF. The CDR3 DNA reads as TGTGCCAGCATCCGAAAGGCGGTAGAGAAGGGGACTGAAGCTTTCTTT.

This chain connects TRBV27 to TRBJ2-5; 8 nucleotides match TRBD2. The germline gives CDR1 MNHEY, CDR2 SMNVEV (reference sequence). This CDR3 is 15 amino acids long. J lost 4 bases, V lost 5 bases, and 9 bases had no gene match. The chain's CDR3 is CASSPVERGPETQYF. CDR3 nucleotides: TGTGCCAGCAGTCCAGTGGAGCGGGGGCCAGAGACCCAGTACTTC.

This clone was observed a single time. The rearrangement links TRBV5-1 to TRBJ1-5; weak D call: TRBD1 (6 bases). Germline V gives CDR1 SGHRS, CDR2 YFSETQ. V was shortened by 2 bases and J by 4 bases, with 10 bases between the two germline ends. The length of the CDR3 is 14 residues. CDR3 coding DNA: TGCGCCAGCAGCTTTTCAGGGGTAAATCAGCCCCAGCATTTT. Translation: CASSFSGVNQPQHF.

The chain joins TRBV27 to TRBJ2-3; D might be TRBD1 (6 bases). The germline V gene has CDR1 MNHEY and CDR2 SMNVEV (reference sequence). V shed 7 bases and J shed 3 bases, with 17 bases lying between them. This CDR3 has 15 amino acids. CDR3 in amino acids: CASTGVGLPTDTQYF. CDR3 nucleotide sequence: TGTGCCAGCACAGGGGTCGGGCTTCCTACAGATACGCAGTATTTT.

The gene calls are TRBV7-3 and TRBJ2-2; D is uncertain. The V end was cut by 4 bases, the J end by 5 bases, with 8 bases between. Looked up from germline, CDR1 is SGHTA and CDR2 is FQGTGA. The CDR3 runs 13 residues. The CDR3 loop reads CASSSKTTGELFF. CDR3 nucleotides: TGTGCCAGCAGCTCCAAAACAACCGGGGAGCTGTTTTTT.

The gene calls are TRBV7-9 and TRBJ2-3; D might be TRBD2 (6 bases). From germline, CDR1 is SEHNR and CDR2 FQNEAQ (reference sequence). V was trimmed by 3 bases and J by 0 bases, leaving 10 bases between them. This CDR3 has 15 amino acids. CDR3 bases: TGTGCCAGCAGCTTCAACAGCGGGAGCACAGATACGCAGTATTTT. It yields the protein CASSFNSGSTDTQYF.

CDR3 sequence: CSVDSPNYGYTF. CDR3 bases: TGCAGCGTCGACAGCCCTAACTATGGCTACACCTTC. The chain carries TRBV29-1 and TRBJ1-2; the D gene is possibly TRBD1 (5 bases). CDR3 length equals 12 residues. The germline V gene has CDR1 SQVTM and CDR2 ANQGSEA. Trimming stripped 6 bases from V and 0 bases from J, with 8 bases between.

The J gene is TRBJ2-7, the V gene TRBV15; 9 bases line up with TRBD1. CDR3 length equals 17 residues. The germline CDR1 and CDR2 sequences are LNHNV and YYDKDF (reference sequence). After removal of 4 bases from V and 0 bases from J, the junction contained 10 bases not matched to a gene. The CDR3 nucleotides are TGTGCCACCAGCAAAATCCCTTCGGGACAGGGCTCCTACGAGCAGTACTTC. It translates to CATSKIPSGQGSYEQYF.

This clone was found once. The V and J genes are TRBV7-8 and TRBJ1-1; D is unclear. CDR1 is SGHVS and CDR2 is FQNEAQ in the germline V gene. V lost 5 bases, J lost 3 bases, and 4 bases lay in between. CDR3 length: 11 residues. The chain's CDR3 is CASSRDTEAFF. The DNA for the CDR3 is TGTGCCAGCAGCCGAGACACTGAAGCTTTCTTT.

The chain combines TRBV5-1 with TRBJ2-3; TRBD2 aligns across 7 bases. From germline, CDR1 is SGHRS and CDR2 YFSETQ. This CDR3 is 15 amino acids long. With 4 bases clipped from V and 6 bases from J, the junction kept 11 bases outside the gene matches. The CDR3 sequence: CASSNAGLGGDTQYF. The CDR3 coding sequence is TGCGCCAGCAGCAACGCCGGACTAGGCGGCGATACGCAGTATTTT. The variable domain in full, with the rest retrieved from reference TRBV5-1 and TRBJ2-3, is KAGVTQTPRYLIKTRGQQVTLSCSPISGHRSVSWYQQTPGQGLQFLFEYFSETQRNKGNFPGRFSGRQFSNSRSEMNVSTLELGDSALYLCASSNAGLGGDTQYFGPGTRLTVL.

This clone was seen more than once but under ten times. The chain has TRBV2 and TRBJ1-3; 7 nucleotides agree with TRBD1. The V and J ends lost 4 bases and 2 bases, in that order; junction bases with no gene match: 8. The V gene's germline CDR1 is SNHLY and CDR2 FYNNEI. CDR3 size: 16 residues. CDR3 sequence: CASSVVPGGTGNTIYF. The CDR3 DNA reads TGTGCCAGCAGTGTTGTCCCAGGGGGGACTGGAAACACCATATATTTT. Variable domain in full (rest from reference TRBV2 and TRBJ1-3): EPEVTQTPSHQVTQMGQEVILRCVPISNHLYFYWYRQILGQKVEFLVSFYNNEISEKSEIFDDQFSVERPDGSNFTLKIRSTKLEDSAMYFCASSVVPGGTGNTIYFGEGSWLTVV.

The chain links TRBV7-9 to TRBJ1-2; the D gene is possibly TRBD1 (5 bases). The CDR3 runs 14 residues. V lost 2 bases and J 13 bases, leaving 20 bases between the germline ends. The germline gives CDR1 SEHNR, CDR2 FQNEAQ (reference sequence). CDR3: CASSLWGVEQGFTF. The CDR3 DNA sequence: TGTGCCAGCAGCTTATGGGGTGTAGAGCAGGGATTCACCTTC.